The clone carrying this T cell receptor beta chain was observed a handful of times. Its specificity is unknown. The data stem from a study of identical twins. Whole-study results and caveats: Twin pairs' shared out-of-frame alpha sequences were enriched in low generation probability. With abundant cord blood beta clonotypes, insertions were fewer; memory repertoires showed no such pattern.

TCRdb analysed the 5' RACE reads with MiXCR anew, one entry per CDR3 protein. The profile covers 690,000 or so distinct CDR3 sequences, with over 8.5% appearing a single time and approximately 0.94% taken by the ten largest. This sample was shared with a second study, whose subject was yellow fever vaccine responses in identical twins.

The sequence derives from a woman aged 18-29 years in good health. Sequenced input: PBMCs.

As DNA, the CDR3 is TGTGCCAGCAGCTTAGAGACGGGGTCCCTCCACTTT. It translates to CASSLETGSLHF. This chain joins TRBV7-6 and TRBJ1-6; D remains ambiguous. Trimming took 1 base from V and 14 from J, leaving 9 bases between them. Germline V lookup: CDR1 SGHVS, CDR2 FNYEAQ. This CDR3 is 12 amino acids long. Full variable domain (missing parts from reference TRBV7-6 and TRBJ1-6): GAGVSQSPRYKVTKRGQDVALRCDPISGHVSLYWYRQALGQGPEFLTYFNYEAQQDKSGLPNDRFSAERPEGSISTLTIQRTEQRDSAMYRCASSLETGSLHFGNGTRLTVT.